Listed below are T cell receptor beta chains from one sample, sequenced in a study of blood T cell repertoires in COVID-19. Only in-frame clones appear in the TCRdb table, and some are missing; sequencing was by immunoSEQ multiplex PCR. The sample yields 95,000 to 110,000 clones, 80% to 95% seen once. The sequencing sample was made of peripheral blood. The receptors derive from a woman aged 25 to 39 with acute or convalescent COVID-19. Both conserved end residues are part of each CDR3. A D gene is named only where the DNA matches it firmly. Some rows have no size entry. The others give once, few or many, or a class for an expanded clone.

>.|.|TRBJ2-1|TRBV7-6
TGTGCCAGCAGCTTAGGACAGTCTTGGAATGAGCAGTTCTTC
CASSLGQSWNEQFF
>TRBD2|.|TRBJ2-1|TRBV7-2
TGTGCCAGCAGCTCAAGACTAGCGGGAGCCGGGTACAATGAGCAGTTCTTC
CASSSRLAGAGYNEQFF
>.|.|TRBJ1-1|TRBV5-4
TGTGCCAGCAGCACACCTAGGGAGGGGAACACTGAAGCTTTCTTT
CASSTPREGNTEAFF
>TRBD2|.|TRBJ2-5|TRBV25-1
TGTGCCAGCAGAGGGACTAGCGGGCAAGAGACCCAGTACTTC
CASRGTSGQETQYF
>.|once|TRBJ1-5|TRBV5-4
TGTGCCAGCAGCCCAGGGGAGGGACAGCCCCAGCATTTT
CASSPGEGQPQHF
>.|.|TRBJ1-6|TRBV9
TGTGCCAGCAGCGCAGGCGGGGGAATTAATAATTCACCCCTCCACTTT
CASSAGGGINNSPLHF
>TRBD1|.|TRBJ2-7|TRBV6-5
TGTGCCAGCAGAACAGGGGCCAACTCCTACGAGCAGTACTTC
CASRTGANSYEQYF
>TRBD1|once|TRBJ1-5|TRBV19
TGTGCCAGTAGTATGGGACAGGGGTTTCAGCCCCAGCATTTT
CASSMGQGFQPQHF
>.|.|TRBJ2-7|TRBV7-3
TGTGCCAGCAGCCCCCCCCCTTGTAACCACCCAGGGCTATCCTACGAGCAGTACTTC
CASSPPPCNHPGLSYEQYF
>.|.|TRBJ1-2|TRBV6-5
TGTGCCAGCTCCCCTTACTACGGCGGAGAAGGCTACACCTTC
CASSPYYGGEGYTF
>.|.|TRBJ2-1|TRBV28
TGTGCCAGTAGCCTCGGGACTCCTTACAATGAGCAGTTCTTC
CASSLGTPYNEQFF
>.|.|TRBJ2-7|TRBV3-1/TRBV3-2
TGTGCCAGCAGCCAAAGCGCTTGGGTTGAACTCGGGACCTACGAGCAGTACTTC
CASSQSAWVELGTYEQYF
>.|.|TRBJ2-5|TRBV2
TGTGCCAGCAGTGAAAGTCGACAGCAAGAGACCCAGTACTTC
CASSESRQQETQYF
>.|.|TRBJ1-2|TRBV6-1
TGTGCCAGCAGTGAAGGGGTGGAGGGACACTATGGCTACACCTTC
CASSEGVEGHYGYTF
>TRBD2|.|TRBJ2-7|TRBV7-2
TGTGCCAGCAGTACCACCGGGACTAGCGGCTACGAGCAGTACTTC
CASSTTGTSGYEQYF
>.|.|TRBJ2-5|TRBV28
TGTGCCAGCAGACAAGGGGGGGGAGAGACCCAGTACTTC
CASRQGGGETQYF
>TRBD1|.|TRBJ1-4|TRBV7-9
TGTGCCAGCAGCTTAGTAGGACAGGGGGAAAAACTGTTTTTT
CASSLVGQGEKLFF
>.|.|TRBJ1-5|TRBV4-3
TGCGCCAGCAGCTTAATGCGGGTGTCACTTGTGGGATCCCAGCATTTT
CASSLMRVSLVGSQHF
>.|.|TRBJ2-1|TRBV5-1
TGCGCCAGCAGCTTGGCCGGTTCGGCGGGGGCCGAGTTCTTC
CASSLAGSAGAEFF
>.|few|TRBJ1-2|TRBV7-9
TGTGCCAGCAACGACGACGGAGCCTATGGCTACACCTTC
CASNDDGAYGYTF
>.|.|TRBJ2-3|TRBV15
TGTGCCACCAGCAGAGCCGAGACACTTTCTAGCACAGATACGCAGTATTTT
CATSRAETLSSTDTQYF
>TRBD2|once|TRBJ2-2|TRBV5-1
TGCGCCAGCAGCTTGGCTAGCGGGGTCACCGGGGAGCTGTTTTTT
CASSLASGVTGELFF
>.|.|TRBJ1-3|TRBV6-6
TGTGCCAGCATCCCGGACAGTCAAGGGGGAAACACCATATATTTT
CASIPDSQGGNTIYF
>TRBD2|.|TRBJ2-7|TRBV19
TGTGCCAGTTCCTCGGATTGGAAGCGGGGGTCCTACGAGCAGTACTTC
CASSSDWKRGSYEQYF
>TRBD2|.|TRBJ2-7|TRBV7-2
TGTGCCAGCAGCTTAGTCAGGGCTGATGTTACCGGGAGGGACTACGAGCAGTACTTC
CASSLVRADVTGRDYEQYF
>TRBD1|few|TRBJ2-7|TRBV6-2/TRBV6-3
TGTGCCAGCAGTTTACTCGAACAGGGGATCGACGAGCAGTACTTC
CASSLLEQGIDEQYF
>TRBD2|.|TRBJ2-1|TRBV28
TGTGCCAGCAGCTATAGGCTAGCGGGAGTCCCTGAGCAGTTCTTC
CASSYRLAGVPEQFF
>TRBD1|.|TRBJ2-3|TRBV19
TGTGCCAGTACCCCGGTCGGGACAGGGGGCACAGATACGCAGTATTTT
CASTPVGTGGTDTQYF
>TRBD2|few|TRBJ2-2|TRBV11-2
TGTGCCAGCAGCGAGGGACTAGCGGGAGTCCCCCCGAACACCGGGGAGCTGTTTTTT
CASSEGLAGVPPNTGELFF
>TRBD1|.|TRBJ1-2|TRBV5-5
TGTGCCAGCAGCTTGCTTCGGGACAGGGTCTATGGCTACACCTTC
CASSLLRDRVYGYTF
>TRBD2|once|TRBJ2-2|TRBV6-1
TGTGCCAGCAGTGGGCTAGCGGGAAAGTGGACCGGGGAGCTGTTTTTT
CASSGLAGKWTGELFF
>TRBD2|.|TRBJ2-7|TRBV29-1
TGCAGCGTTGGGTTAGCGGGGGCGGTCGAGCAGTACTTC
CSVGLAGAVEQYF
>.|.|TRBJ2-7|TRBV5-8
TGTGCCAGCAGCCCCTGGACAGCAGCCTACGAGCAGTACTTC
CASSPWTAAYEQYF
>.|.|TRBJ1-1|TRBV30
TGTGCCTGGAGCGGATACAGAGAAGCTTTCTTT
CAWSGYREAFF
>TRBD2|.|TRBJ2-1|TRBV19
TGTGCCAGTAGTCCCCTAGCGGGGGCGGGGTCTGACAATGAGCAGTTCTTC
CASSPLAGAGSDNEQFF
>TRBD1|.|TRBJ2-1|TRBV6-2/TRBV6-3
TGTGCCAGCAGCCGGACAGGTCCCCACAATGAGCAGTTCTTC
CASSRTGPHNEQFF
>.|few|TRBJ1-2|TRBV6-6
TGTGCCAGCAGTACACAGTATGGCTACACCTTC
CASSTQYGYTF
>.|.|TRBJ2-2|TRBV3-1/TRBV3-2
TGTGCCAGCAGCCATCTCAGGGCGGCCAACACCGGGGAGCTGTTTTTT
CASSHLRAANTGELFF
>TRBD1|.|TRBJ1-2|TRBV24-1
TGTGCCACCAGTGATGGGGGACAGCTCTATGGCTACACCTTC
CATSDGGQLYGYTF
>TRBD1|.|TRBJ1-2|TRBV11-3
TGTGCCAGCAGCCCGAGGACAGGGGTAGGCTATGGCTACACCTTC
CASSPRTGVGYGYTF
>.|once|TRBJ2-7|TRBV12-3/TRBV12-4
TGTGCCAGCAGTCGGGGGGCCAACTACGAGCAGTACTTC
CASSRGANYEQYF
>.|.|TRBJ1-3|TRBV28
TGTGCCAGCAGGATAGACATATCCTCTGGAAACACCATATATTTT
CASRIDISSGNTIYF
>.|.|TRBJ1-1|TRBV7-9
TGTGCCAGCAGCTCTTCAGGGATCGGCACTGAAGCTTTCTTT
CASSSSGIGTEAFF
>TRBD1|once|TRBJ1-4|TRBV30
TGTGCCTGGAGTCATTACAATGGACAGGCCGAAACTAATGAAAAACTGTTTTTT
CAWSHYNGQAETNEKLFF
>.|once|TRBJ1-1|TRBV14
TGTGCCAGCAGCCGTTGGACATCCATGAACACTGAAGCTTTCTTT
CASSRWTSMNTEAFF
>.|.|TRBJ2-6|TRBV30
TGTGCCTGGAGTTTTTCGAAGAGCTCTGGGGCCAACGTCCTGACTTTC
CAWSFSKSSGANVLTF
>TRBD2|.|TRBJ2-2|TRBV11-2
TGTGCCAGCAGTCCTGGTCGGCGGGGGGGCACCGGGGAGCTGTTTTTT
CASSPGRRGGTGELFF
>TRBD1|.|TRBJ1-2|TRBV7-3
TGTGCCAGCAGTCCACAGGGACAGGATGGCTACACCTTC
CASSPQGQDGYTF
>.|.|TRBJ2-1|TRBV4-2
TGTGCCAGCAGCCCACATTTGGCGGCGGCCTACAATGAGCAGTTCTTC
CASSPHLAAAYNEQFF
>.|.|TRBJ2-3|TRBV27
TGTGCCAGCAGTTTGGGGGGGCTAGTTTACACAGATACGCAGTATTTT
CASSLGGLVYTDTQYF
>TRBD2|.|TRBJ2-1|TRBV15
TGTGCCACCAGCAGACCCGGGACTAGCGGGGGGGCAAAGCAGTTCTTC
CATSRPGTSGGAKQFF
>TRBD2|.|TRBJ2-1|TRBV7-6
TGTGCCAGCAGTAGCGGGGGGGATTCCTACAATGAGCAGTTCTTC
CASSSGGDSYNEQFF
>.|.|TRBJ1-1|TRBV14
TGTGCCAGCAGCCAAGAAGGGGGTGGAGACGGTCGTCTGTTCATGCGTACTGAAGCTTTCTTT
CASSQEGGGDGRLFMRTEAFF
>.|.|TRBJ1-2|TRBV29-1
TGCAGCGTCACGGCCAGGGATCCCTATGGCTACACCTTC
CSVTARDPYGYTF
>TRBD1|.|TRBJ2-7|TRBV3-1/TRBV3-2
TGTGCCAGCAGCCAGGGACAGATATACGAGCAGTACTTC
CASSQGQIYEQYF
>.|.|TRBJ1-6|TRBV14
TGTGCCAGCAGCTTACGACAAGGGAGGGGAGGTTTGAACTCACCCCTCCACTTT
CASSLRQGRGGLNSPLHF
>TRBD1|once|TRBJ2-2|TRBV24-1
TGTGCCACCAGTGATCCATTGGGGCAGGGGGCGCACACCGGGGAGCTGTTTTTT
CATSDPLGQGAHTGELFF
>.|.|TRBJ1-4|TRBV4-3
TGCGCCAGCAGCCAAGTGGCCCGTGCAGATGAAAAACTGTTTTTT
CASSQVARADEKLFF
>TRBD2|.|TRBJ2-7|TRBV28
TGTGCCAGCACCAGCGGGGCCGCCTACGAGCAGTACTTC
CASTSGAAYEQYF
>.|once|TRBJ2-3|TRBV19
TGTGCCAGTACCGAAGGGGGTAGGGTCACAGATACGCAGTATTTT
CASTEGGRVTDTQYF